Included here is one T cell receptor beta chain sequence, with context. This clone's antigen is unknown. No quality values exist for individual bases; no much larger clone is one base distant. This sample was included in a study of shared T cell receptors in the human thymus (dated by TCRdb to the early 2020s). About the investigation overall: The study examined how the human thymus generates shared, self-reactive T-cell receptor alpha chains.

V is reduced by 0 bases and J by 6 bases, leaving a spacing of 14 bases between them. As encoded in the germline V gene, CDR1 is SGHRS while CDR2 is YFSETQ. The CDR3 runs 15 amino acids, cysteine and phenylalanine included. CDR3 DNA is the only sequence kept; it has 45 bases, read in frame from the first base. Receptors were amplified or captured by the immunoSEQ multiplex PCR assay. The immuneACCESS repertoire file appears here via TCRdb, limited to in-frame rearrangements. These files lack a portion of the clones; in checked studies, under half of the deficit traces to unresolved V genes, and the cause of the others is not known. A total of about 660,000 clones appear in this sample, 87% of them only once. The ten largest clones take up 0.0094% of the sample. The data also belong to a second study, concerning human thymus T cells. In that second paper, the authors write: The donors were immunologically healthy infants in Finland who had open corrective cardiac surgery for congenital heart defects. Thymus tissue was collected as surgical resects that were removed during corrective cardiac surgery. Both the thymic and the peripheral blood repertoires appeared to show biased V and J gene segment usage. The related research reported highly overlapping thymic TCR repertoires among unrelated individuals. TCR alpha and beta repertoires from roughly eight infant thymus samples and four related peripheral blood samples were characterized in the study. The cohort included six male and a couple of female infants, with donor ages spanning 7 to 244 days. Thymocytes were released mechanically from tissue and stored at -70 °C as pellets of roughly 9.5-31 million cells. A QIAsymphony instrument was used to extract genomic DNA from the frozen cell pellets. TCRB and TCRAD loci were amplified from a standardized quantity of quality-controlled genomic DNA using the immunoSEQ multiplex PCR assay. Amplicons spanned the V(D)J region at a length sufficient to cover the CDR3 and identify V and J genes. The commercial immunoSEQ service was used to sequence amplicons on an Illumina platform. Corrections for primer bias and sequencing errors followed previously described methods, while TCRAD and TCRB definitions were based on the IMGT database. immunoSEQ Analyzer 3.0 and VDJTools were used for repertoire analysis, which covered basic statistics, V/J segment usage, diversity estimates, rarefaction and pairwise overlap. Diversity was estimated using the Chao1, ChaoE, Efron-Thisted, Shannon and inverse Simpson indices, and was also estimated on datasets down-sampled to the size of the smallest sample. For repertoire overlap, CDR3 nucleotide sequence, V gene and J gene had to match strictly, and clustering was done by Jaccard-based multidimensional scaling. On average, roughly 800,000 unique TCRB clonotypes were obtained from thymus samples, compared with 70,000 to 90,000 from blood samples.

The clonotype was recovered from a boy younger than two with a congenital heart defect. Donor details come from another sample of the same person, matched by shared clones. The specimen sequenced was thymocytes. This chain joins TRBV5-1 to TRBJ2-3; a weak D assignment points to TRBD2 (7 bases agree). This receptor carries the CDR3 CASSLGRGAEDTQYF. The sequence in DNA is TGCGCCAGCAGCTTGGGTCGGGGGGCAGAGGATACGCAGTATTTT.